These 16 T cell receptor beta chains were all obtained from the same sample, sequenced in a study of blood T cell repertoires in COVID-19. TCRdb's table, derived via immunoSEQ multiplex PCR, lists solely in-frame clones and lacks some. Of 350,000 to 400,000 clones detected, 89% appear once; the ten largest clones hold approximately 3%. Specimen: peripheral blood. The source of these receptors is a young woman with COVID-19, enrolled during active disease.

The chain links TRBV5-1 to TRBJ2-3, with 7 bases lining up with TRBD1. The germline V gene has CDR1 SGHRS and CDR2 YFSETQ. V was pared by 5 bases and J by 3 bases, with 6 bases of the junction left unmatched. This CDR3 is built from 14 residues. The CDR3 region is CASRMTGQTDTQYF. DNA for the CDR3: TGCGCCAGCAGAATGACGGGACAGACAGATACGCAGTATTTT.

CDR3 nucleotides: TGCGCCAGCAGCCAAGAACCAGTCGCGAACACTGAAGCTTTCTTT. Protein product: CASSQEPVANTEAFF. This chain connects TRBV4-3 to TRBJ1-1, with D unresolved. The CDR3 has 15 residues. The V gene lost 0 bases and the J gene lost 1 base, with 9 bases spanning the gap. Germline loops: CDR1 LGHNA, CDR2 YSLEER.

This clone was seen only once. V usage is TRBV10-3 and J usage is TRBJ2-3, with D maybe TRBD2 (5 bases). Trimming shortened V by 6 bases and J by 4 bases, and 14 bases separated the two germline ends. This CDR3 is built from 14 residues. Germline V gene sequence: CDR1 ENHRY, CDR2 SYGVKD. The CDR3, as DNA: TGTGCCATCAGGGAGGACTCATATGCAGATACGCAGTATTTT. Its translation is CAIREDSYADTQYF.

The chain carries TRBV11-2 and TRBJ2-1, with 7 bases lining up with TRBD2. V dropped 11 bases and J dropped 3; count of bases not matched to a gene: 10. This CDR3 comprises 14 residues. Germline assignment: CDR1 SGHAT and CDR2 FQNNGV. CDR3 in DNA: TGTGCCTCCCAGGACCGGGGGGACTACAATGAGCAGTTCTTC. As protein: CASQDRGDYNEQFF.

The chain employs TRBV28 and TRBJ2-5; D unresolved. The CDR3 runs 12 residues. Germline V CDR1 and CDR2: MDHEN, SYDVKM. The ends were cut back, 2 bases at V and 1 base at J, with 2 bases in the middle. The CDR3 DNA follows: TGTGCCAGCAGTTTACTCCAAGAGACCCAGTACTTC. It encodes CASSLLQETQYF.

The J gene is TRBJ1-2, the V gene TRBV24-1; D possibly corresponds to TRBD1 (5 bases). The germline gives CDR1 KGHDR, CDR2 SFDVKD. This CDR3 has 13 residues. V was trimmed by 2 bases and J by 7 bases, leaving 10 bases between them. The CDR3 protein is CATSDSSRAGYTF. The CDR3 nucleotides read TGTGCCACCAGTGATTCCTCCAGGGCTGGCTACACCTTC.

The CDR3, as DNA: TGTACCCCGGGGGGCGAGGGAAACACCATATATTTT. It translates to CTPGGEGNTIYF. V usage is TRBV7-9 and J usage is TRBJ1-3, with a possible D match to TRBD1 (6 bases). The CDR3 is 12 residues long. Germline V gene lookup returns CDR1 SEHNR and CDR2 FQNEAQ (reference sequence).

V usage is TRBV15 and J usage is TRBJ2-1, with 10 bases identical to TRBD2. Germline lookup yields CDR1 LNHNV and CDR2 YYDKDF (reference sequence). CDR3 length: 16 residues. V lost 4 bases to trimming and J lost 6 bases; unmatched junction nucleotides: 9. The chain's CDR3 is CATSTPQREGGNEQFF. CDR3 nucleotide sequence: TGTGCCACCAGCACTCCCCAGCGGGAGGGTGGCAATGAGCAGTTCTTC.

The chain links TRBV7-9 to TRBJ1-1, with 8 positions matching TRBD1. V was pared by 4 bases and J by 6 bases, with 4 bases of the junction left unmatched. Germline V gene data show CDR1 as SEHNR and CDR2 as FQNEAQ (reference sequence). The CDR3 has 13 residues. This CDR3 is CASSSRTGPEAFF. The CDR3 DNA follows: TGTGCCAGCAGCTCGCGGACAGGGCCTGAAGCTTTCTTT.

This clone was seen only once. The rearrangement uses TRBV10-2 and TRBJ2-1, with TRBD2 matching 12 bases. This CDR3 contains 16 residues. Germline V gene data show CDR1 as WSHSY and CDR2 as SAAADI. V shed 6 bases and J 3 bases; nucleotides not matched to a gene: 6. The CDR3 DNA follows: TGCGCCAGCAGAACGACTAGCGGGAGTAACTACAATGAGCAGTTCTTC. As protein: CASRTTSGSNYNEQFF.

This clone came up once. The chain uses TRBV29-1 and TRBJ1-2; unclear D gene. The germline gives CDR1 SQVTM, CDR2 ANQGSEA. There are 12 residues in the CDR3. Deletions cut 7 bases from V and 2 bases from J, with 11 bases between. CDR3 bases: TGCAGCGGTAGATTATGGAACTATGGCTACACCTTC. Translating it yields CSGRLWNYGYTF. The whole variable domain, filled in from reference TRBV29-1 and TRBJ1-2, reads SAVISQKPSRDICQRGTSLTIQCQVDSQVTMMFWYRQQPGQSLTLIATANQGSEATYESGFVIDKFPISRPNLTFSTLTVSNMSPEDSSIYLCSGRLWNYGYTFGSGTRLTVV.

The count of this clone is one. The V and J genes are TRBV19 and TRBJ1-2, with D perhaps TRBD1 (6 bases). With 4 bases removed from V and 0 bases from J, the gap between germline ends came to 6 bases. This CDR3 contains 13 residues. CDR1 is LNHDA, CDR2 SQIVND, per germline (reference sequence). This CDR3 reads CASSRDTNYGYTF. DNA for the CDR3: TGTGCCAGTAGTAGGGACACTAACTATGGCTACACCTTC.

The J gene is TRBJ2-7, the V gene TRBV5-6, with D maybe TRBD1 (5 bases). V dropped 1 base and J dropped 0 bases, with 20 bases sitting between them. CDR1 and CDR2 from the germline V gene are SGHDT and YYEEEE. CDR3 length equals 18 residues. The CDR3 DNA is TGTGCCAGCAGCTTGTATTACAGGAGTGCCCACAGCTCCTACGAGCAGTACGTC. Its translation is CASSLYYRSAHSSYEQYV.

The rearrangement uses TRBV2 and TRBJ1-2, with D perhaps matching TRBD1 (5 bases). Trimming took 8 bases from V and 13 from J, leaving 23 bases between them. CDR1 is SNHLY and CDR2 is FYNNEI in the germline V gene. CDR3 length: 13 amino acids. As DNA, the CDR3 is TGTGCCAGCTCGGGAGCCCAACCCCGGGACTCCACCTTC. Its protein is CASSGAQPRDSTF.

This chain links TRBV29-1 with TRBJ2-3; 16 bases align to TRBD2. Germline V CDR1 and CDR2: SQVTM, ANQGSEA. V was clipped by 6 bases and J by 4 bases; unmatched bases: 7. CDR3 length equals 16 residues. The CDR3 is CSVLGTSGREADTQYF. The CDR3 DNA sequence: TGCAGCGTCCTTGGGACTAGCGGGAGGGAGGCAGATACGCAGTATTTT.

The genes are TRBV24-1 and TRBJ2-5, with 10 bases matching TRBD2. The V and J ends lost 5 bases and 5 bases, in that order; junction bases with no gene match: 4. The germline V gene has CDR1 KGHDR and CDR2 SFDVKD. The CDR3 sequence is 14 residues long. DNA for the CDR3: TGTGCCACCAGTGGGACAGCGGGGGGGGAGACCCAGTACTTC. Amino acid sequence: CATSGTAGGETQYF.